These 20 T cell receptor beta chains came from one sample sequenced in a study of blood T cells in healthy people across ages (dated by TCRdb to between 2014 and 2016). Libraries were made using 5' RACE. The second PCR ran for about 6 to 12 cycles and used a J-beta primer mix along with a sample-barcoded 5' primer. TCRdb reprocessing: public reads trimmed at Q25 with fastp, clones called with MiXCR, in-frame beta chains kept. Rows with a matching CDR3 protein are joined into one entry that keeps the most common DNA and genes. This sample is represented by 1.8 million or so distinct CDR3 sequences; roughly two fifths of them were singletons. The ten largest clones represent 20% to 25% of the sample. The sequencing sample was made of blood. The source of these receptors is a human donor in good health.

This clonotype was counted between two and nine times. In DNA, the CDR3 is TGCGCCAGCAGCTTGAAAGCGGAAACCTACGAGCAGTACTTC. Residues: CASSLKAETYEQYF. The V and J genes are TRBV5-1 and TRBJ2-7; tentatively, D is TRBD2 (5 bases). This CDR3 spans 14 amino acids. CDR1 and CDR2 from the germline V gene are SGHRS and YFSETQ. Deletions cut 1 base from V and 2 bases from J, with 10 bases between.

The rearrangement uses TRBV28 and TRBJ2-3; 12 nucleotides match TRBD2. The length of the CDR3 is 15 residues. Germline V gene lookup returns CDR1 MDHEN and CDR2 SYDVKM. Trimming at V came to 8 bases and at J to 7 bases, leaving 10 bases not matched to a gene. The chain's CDR3 is CASFTTSGGEYTQYF. CDR3 DNA: TGTGCCAGCTTCACGACTAGCGGGGGCGAATATACGCAGTATTTT.

The V and J genes are TRBV7-2 and TRBJ2-7; D may be TRBD1 (6 bases). CDR3 size: 14 residues. V was shortened by 5 bases and J by 0 bases, with 11 bases between the two germline ends. Per germline, CDR1 SGHTA and CDR2 FQGNSA. In nucleotides, the CDR3 is TGTGCCAGCAGCACGGACAGTAACTCCTACGAGCAGTACTTC. Its protein product is CASSTDSNSYEQYF.

This clonotype has more than one count but fewer than ten. V and J are TRBV4-3 and TRBJ1-5; tentatively, D is TRBD1 (6 bases). The V and J ends lost 1 base and 0 bases respectively, with 10 bases between them. From germline, CDR1 is LGHNA and CDR2 YSLEER. The CDR3 runs 16 residues. This chain's CDR3 is CASSQGVRGSNQPQHF. In DNA, the CDR3 is TGCGCCAGCAGCCAAGGTGTCAGGGGTAGCAATCAGCCCCAGCATTTT.

This clonotype has just a few counts. The J gene is TRBJ2-1, the V gene TRBV20-1, with 9 bases identical to TRBD1. V was pared by 5 bases and J by 9 bases, with 5 bases of the junction left unmatched. CDR3 length equals 12 residues. CDR1 is DFQATT and CDR2 is SNEGSKA in the germline V gene (reference sequence). The CDR3 region has the DNA TGCAGTGCTGGGGGACAGGGCCTTGAGCAGTTCTTC. It codes for CSAGGQGLEQFF.

This chain joins TRBV6-5 and TRBJ2-7; D remains unclear. Trimming took off 3 bases at V and 1 base at J, with 22 bases between the two ends. This CDR3 region has 18 residues. Germline V gives CDR1 MNHEY, CDR2 SVGAGI. CDR3 sequence reads: CASSYFRSPAGGSYEQYF. The CDR3 bases are TGTGCCAGCAGTTATTTCAGGTCACCGGCAGGTGGGTCCTACGAGCAGTACTTC.

The V call is TRBV20-1, the J call TRBJ2-1; D is uncertain. The CDR3 contains 14 residues. The germline CDR1 and CDR2 sequences are DFQATT and SNEGSKA (reference sequence). V was cut by 6 bases and J by 0 bases, with 12 bases left in between. The CDR3 here is CSAPERSSYNEQFF. The CDR3, as DNA: TGCAGTGCACCTGAACGCAGCTCCTACAATGAGCAGTTCTTC.

This clonotype was seen more than once but under ten times. This rearrangement joins TRBV20-1 to TRBJ1-5, with D maybe TRBD1 (6 bases). This CDR3 is built from 16 residues. With 2 bases removed from V and 6 bases from J, the gap between germline ends came to 20 bases. The germline CDR1 and CDR2 sequences are DFQATT and SNEGSKA (reference sequence). CDR3 region: CSARRAGGGHSQPQHF. The CDR3 bases are TGCAGTGCTAGACGGGCAGGAGGGGGGCACTCTCAGCCCCAGCATTTT.

This clonotype showed up many times. The rearrangement joins TRBV21-1 to TRBJ2-7; the table gives TRBD1 as D, unverified against the DNA. TRBV21-1 is deemed a pseudogene. The CDR3 runs to 14 residues. The CDR3 DNA sequence: TGTGCCAGCCAACCCACGGGACAGGGTGACGAGCAGTACTTC. This sequence encodes CASQPTGQGDEQYF.

This clonotype was seen only a few times. The chain carries TRBV20-1 and TRBJ2-6; perhaps TRBD2 as D (5 bases). V lost 3 bases and J lost 0, with 15 bases in between. The CDR3 has 17 residues. Per the germline V gene, CDR1 is DFQATT and CDR2 is SNEGSKA (reference sequence). The CDR3 sequence: CSASNEGSSSGANVLTF. The CDR3 nucleotides are TGCAGTGCTAGTAATGAGGGTAGTAGCTCTGGGGCCAACGTCCTGACTTTC.

This clonotype showed up just a few times. The chain couples TRBV7-3 to TRBJ2-1, with D unresolved. The germline gives CDR1 SGHTA, CDR2 FQGTGA. V gave up 2 bases and J gave up 10 bases, with 18 bases separating them. The CDR3 spans 15 residues. The CDR3 nucleotides are TGTGCCAGCAGCTTAGGCGCTCAGGTCCAGACCGAGCAGTTCTTC. Its protein is CASSLGAQVQTEQFF.

In regard to this clonotype: A junction boundary mismatches the germline segment, possibly from a read error. This chain joins TRBV29-1 and TRBJ2-7, with 9 bases lining up with TRBD1. Germline V lookup: CDR1 SQVTM, CDR2 ANQGSEA. The CDR3 spans 16 residues. This CDR3 is CSAGSREGDRVYGQYF. The CDR3 DNA reads TGCAGCGCAGGCAGTCGCGAAGGGGACAGGGTTTACGGGCAGTACTTC.

The chain employs TRBV7-2 and TRBJ1-2; TRBD1 is a possible D gene (6 bases). Trimming cost V 1 base and J 3 bases, with 12 bases left between them. The CDR3 loop spans 15 amino acids. Germline-derived CDR1 and CDR2 are SGHTA and FQGNSA. Written as DNA, the CDR3 is TGTGCCAGCAGCTTAGGTCCAGGGGAAGACTATGGCTACACCTTC. Its protein product is CASSLGPGEDYGYTF.

This chain uses TRBV28 with TRBJ2-2; maybe TRBD1 (5 bases). V was pared by 10 bases and J by 3 bases, with 15 bases between. Germline V gene data show CDR1 as MDHEN and CDR2 as SYDVKM. The CDR3 runs to 14 residues. CDR3: CATRSPGYTGELFF. For the CDR3, the DNA is TGTGCCACCCGATCACCAGGGTACACCGGGGAGCTGTTTTTT.

In its sample, this clonotype was seen a few times. This chain links TRBV10-3 with TRBJ1-4; maybe TRBD1 (6 bases). Germline assignment: CDR1 ENHRY and CDR2 SYGVKD. This CDR3 contains 14 residues. Trimming took 3 bases from V and 4 from J, leaving 9 bases between them. CDR3: CAISEGQSNEKLFF. CDR3 nucleotides: TGTGCCATCAGTGAAGGACAGAGTAATGAAAAACTGTTTTTT.

V and J are TRBV5-1 and TRBJ2-7; the D gene is possibly TRBD2 (6 bases). This CDR3 spans 15 amino acids. Germline CDR1 is SGHRS and CDR2 is YFSETQ. The V end lost 0 bases, the J end lost 6 bases, and 16 bases lay between the germline ends. This CDR3 reads CASSLGGAPLSEQYF. CDR3 DNA: TGCGCCAGCAGCTTGGGCGGGGCTCCTCTTAGCGAGCAGTACTTC.

The chain carries TRBV4-3 and TRBJ2-6; 9 bases match TRBD1. Germline trimming cut 3 bases from V and 11 bases from J; bases unmatched to any gene: 11. CDR1 and CDR2 from the germline V gene are LGHNA and YSLEER. The CDR3 sequence is 16 residues long. CDR3 sequence (DNA): TGCGCCAGCAGCCATTCCGGGACAGGGAGTCCCCACGTCCTGACTTTC. This gives the protein CASSHSGTGSPHVLTF.

The V and J genes are TRBV12-3 or TRBV12-4 and TRBJ2-1; D is possibly TRBD1 or TRBD2 (5 bases each). V was shortened by 5 bases and J by 7 bases, with 18 bases between the two germline ends. The CDR3 runs 15 residues. The DNA of the CDR3 is TGTGCCAGCAGTACATTACCGGGGACCGGAAATGAGCAGTTCTTC. It translates to CASSTLPGTGNEQFF.

The chain employs TRBV2 and TRBJ1-4, with 7 bases that match TRBD1. The CDR3 is 13 amino acids. V gave up 8 bases and J gave up 6 bases; unmatched junction bases: 6. Germline CDR1 is SNHLY and CDR2 is FYNNEI. CDR3 in amino acids: CASDRDEYEKLFF. DNA for the CDR3: TGTGCCAGCGACAGGGACGAGTATGAAAAACTGTTTTTT.

This sequence joins TRBV20-1 and TRBJ2-5, with 7 bases matching TRBD1. With the DNA end fitting TRBJ2-7 better, the J assignment may be wrong. The CDR3 totals 13 residues. Germline V gene sequence: CDR1 DFQATT, CDR2 SNEGSKA (reference sequence). In DNA, the CDR3 is TGCAGTGCTAGGGGGACAGCGGAGTACGAGCAGTACTTC. Translated: CSARGTAEYEQYF.